These T cell receptor beta chains were read from a single sample in a study of CD8 T cells in ankylosing spondylitis. One entry per CDR3 protein results from TCRdb running MiXCR on the 5' RACE reads. Among some 250,000 distinct CDR3 sequences listed, more than 20% were seen once. Sequenced: blood, either unsorted or a sorted T cell fraction (not recorded which). These receptors all stem from a male donor with ankylosing spondylitis or in good health (not recorded which). Both conserved end residues are trimmed from each CDR3.

CDR3 protein	V gene	J gene
ASRRGGIGYGYT	TRBV12-3/TRBV12-4	TRBJ1-2
ASSYRTRGETQY	TRBV6-2/TRBV6-3	TRBJ2-5
ASSGRQGQLETQY	TRBV2	TRBJ2-5
ASNEGAETQY	TRBV2	TRBJ2-5
ASSSRDRAIYEQY	TRBV5-5	TRBJ2-7
ASSKRGDFYEQY	TRBV27	TRBJ2-7
IVTGGIAEAF	TRBV29-1	TRBJ1-1
ASSQQGRRADTQY	TRBV7-2	TRBJ2-3
ASSTQGLNEQF	TRBV12-3/TRBV12-4	TRBJ2-1
SARRWGTSTDTQY	TRBV20-1	TRBJ2-3
RVPGTSPSSYNEQF	TRBV20-1	TRBJ2-1
ASSQDVSGGAFGETQY	TRBV4-2	TRBJ2-5
ASSRGAEGTQY	TRBV12-3/TRBV12-4	TRBJ2-3
AIMMEGGGKETQY	TRBV10-3	TRBJ2-5
SAKPSGGLTGELF	TRBV20-1	TRBJ2-2
SALPLAGGLTDTQY	TRBV20-1	TRBJ2-3
ASKSNLGYMNTEAF	TRBV14	TRBJ1-1
AISDGRTSTDTQY	TRBV10-3	TRBJ2-3
ASSLPGLAGGWQF	TRBV12-3/TRBV12-4	TRBJ2-1
SARDATGYYEQY	TRBV20-1	TRBJ2-7
SARDLFEEQLNQPQH	TRBV20-1	TRBJ1-5
ASSPRWRDQPQH	TRBV28	TRBJ1-5
ASSPQPAGGNIQY	TRBV18	TRBJ2-4
ASSRRQVERDTQY	TRBV12-3/TRBV12-4	TRBJ2-3
ASSKGRDARSGYT	TRBV16	TRBJ1-2
SARLRGALH	TRBV20-1	TRBJ1-6
ASSRDLPGAQH	TRBV2	TRBJ1-5
ASSRSGGKETQY	TRBV5-1	TRBJ2-5
ASSQNVAADSNQPQH	TRBV4-2	TRBJ1-5